Below, 26 T cell receptor beta chains from the same sample are listed, as sequenced in a study of CD8 T cells in ankylosing spondylitis. In TCRdb, the 5' RACE reads were re-called with MiXCR into one record per CDR3 protein. This table has approximately 340,000 distinct CDR3 sequences, approximately 14% appearing once. The material sequenced was blood, either unsorted or a sorted T cell fraction (not recorded which). The receptor source for this set is a male donor with ankylosing spondylitis or in good health (not recorded which).

The genes are TRBV5-1 and TRBJ2-7; D may correspond to TRBD1 or TRBD2 (5 bases each). The V and J ends lost 0 bases and 5 bases respectively, with 18 bases between them. Germline CDR1 SGHRS, CDR2 YFSETQ. The CDR3 runs 16 residues. CDR3 sequence (DNA): TGCGCCAGCAGCTTGGGGGGGTCCAGGGTCGTCCACGAGCAGTACTTC. Translating gives CASSLGGSRVVHEQYF. The whole variable domain, remainder taken from reference TRBV5-1 and TRBJ2-7, is KAGVTQTPRYLIKTRGQQVTLSCSPISGHRSVSWYQQTPGQGLQFLFEYFSETQRNKGNFPGRFSGRQFSNSRSEMNVSTLELGDSALYLCASSLGGSRVVHEQYFGPGTRLTVT.

V gene TRBV5-5 combines with J gene TRBJ2-3; D may be TRBD2 (5 bases). Trimming pared 3 bases from V and 1 base from J, leaving 9 bases between. CDR1 is SGHKS and CDR2 is YYEKEE in the germline V gene (reference sequence). This CDR3 contains 14 residues. CDR3 coding DNA: TGTGCCAGCAGCTCCGGGGAAGGCACAGATACGCAGTATTTT. Protein product: CASSSGEGTDTQYF.

This clonotype came up a few times. The chain recombines TRBV6-1 with TRBJ2-6; TRBD1 matches 7 bases. V trimming: 6 bases; J trimming: 4 bases; junction bases outside the gene matches: 9. CDR1 and CDR2 (germline): MNHNS, SASEGT. This CDR3 has 16 residues. The CDR3 spells CASSSKQGSGANVLTF. The CDR3 DNA follows: TGTGCCAGCAGCTCAAAACAGGGGTCCGGGGCCAACGTCCTGACTTTC.

In regard to this clonotype: At one end the junction does not follow the germline gene, possibly because of a read error. J is TRBJ2-2 and V is TRBV3-1; no clear D. This CDR3 spans 14 amino acids. CDR1 and CDR2 (germline): LGHDT, YNNKEL (reference sequence). The CDR3 sequence is CASSQGRFTVELFF. CDR3 bases: TGTGCCAGCAGCCAAGGTCGGTTCACCGTGGAGCTGTTTTTT.

This chain connects TRBV29-1 to TRBJ2-3; 12 positions agree with TRBD2. Germline V gene lookup returns CDR1 SQVTM and CDR2 ANQGSEA. The CDR3 runs 18 residues. V was pared by 7 bases and J by 2 bases, with 16 bases of the junction left unmatched. The CDR3 loop reads CSALRVLAGGLNTDTQYF. The CDR3 bases are TGCAGCGCCTTAAGGGTTCTAGCGGGGGGGCTGAACACAGATACGCAGTATTTT.

The V call is TRBV12-3 or TRBV12-4, the J call TRBJ2-7; tentative D call: TRBD1 (5 bases). V was shortened by 2 bases and J by 6 bases, with 8 bases between the two germline ends. CDR3 length: 12 amino acids. The CDR3 loop reads CASSLWGLEQYF. The CDR3 nucleotides are TGTGCCAGCAGTTTATGGGGCCTCGAGCAGTACTTC.

Only a few counts were recorded for this clonotype. The chain links TRBV12-3 or TRBV12-4 to TRBJ2-7; TRBD1 is a possible D gene (6 bases). Trimming removed 5 bases from V and 7 bases from J, with 15 bases in between. The CDR3 extends over 13 amino acids. As DNA, the CDR3 is TGTGCCAGCAGTCAACCCTTAGGACAGGAGCAGTACTTC. It codes for CASSQPLGQEQYF.

This clonotype came up a few times. The J gene is TRBJ1-1, the V gene TRBV30, with D uncertain. The CDR3 extends over 13 amino acids. The V gene lost 5 bases and the J gene lost 5 bases, with 15 bases spanning the gap. CDR1 GTSNPN and CDR2 SVGIG come from the germline V gene (reference sequence). DNA for the CDR3: TGTGCCTGGGTTCGACAAGCGGGTACTGAAGCTTTCTTT. This encodes CAWVRQAGTEAFF.

The chain uses TRBV29-1 and TRBJ2-7; 7 bases align to TRBD1. The V segment lost 3 bases and the J segment 2 bases; nucleotides outside the gene matches: 7. CDR1 is SQVTM, CDR2 ANQGSEA, per germline. There are 14 residues in the CDR3. The CDR3 loop reads CSVETPGGTYEQYF. The CDR3, as DNA: TGCAGCGTTGAGACCCCAGGGGGAACCTACGAGCAGTACTTC.

This clonotype was detected only a few times. The chain couples TRBV15 to TRBJ2-1, with TRBD2 identical over 10 bases. Germline V gene data show CDR1 as LNHNV and CDR2 as YYDKDF (reference sequence). The CDR3 loop spans 17 amino acids. Germline trimming cut 0 bases from V and 8 bases from J; bases unmatched to any gene: 10. DNA for the CDR3: TGTGCCACCAGCAGAGATCGAGGCCTAGCGGGAGACCATGAGCAGTTCTTC. It specifies CATSRDRGLAGDHEQFF.

This chain uses TRBV20-1 with TRBJ2-5; D is perhaps TRBD2 (6 bases). The CDR3 covers 13 residues. V was cut by 5 bases and J by 5 bases, with 15 bases left in between. Germline loops: CDR1 DFQATT, CDR2 SNEGSKA (reference sequence). Written as DNA, the CDR3 is TGCAGTGCTTCCCGGGACTCTTCGGAGACCCAGTACTTC. This gives the protein CSASRDSSETQYF.

A few counts support this clonotype. V gene TRBV5-1 combines with J gene TRBJ1-6; tentative D call: TRBD1 (5 bases). In germline, CDR1 is SGHRS, CDR2 YFSETQ. V was cut by 4 bases and J by 5 bases, with 13 bases left in between. This CDR3 spans 15 amino acids. The CDR3 is CASSLRWGDNSPLHF. CDR3 nucleotide sequence: TGCGCCAGCAGCCTCCGCTGGGGGGATAATTCACCCCTCCACTTT. Variable domain in full (rest from reference TRBV5-1 and TRBJ1-6): KAGVTQTPRYLIKTRGQQVTLSCSPISGHRSVSWYQQTPGQGLQFLFEYFSETQRNKGNFPGRFSGRQFSNSRSEMNVSTLELGDSALYLCASSLRWGDNSPLHFGNGTRLTVT.

The chain couples TRBV20-1 to TRBJ2-4; D is unresolved. CDR3 length: 14 amino acids. Trimming shortened V by 8 bases and J by 1 base, and 15 bases separated the two germline ends. Germline-derived CDR1 and CDR2 are DFQATT and SNEGSKA (reference sequence). The CDR3 sequence is CSIPQRLAKNIQYF. The DNA for the CDR3 is TGCAGTATACCCCAGAGGCTCGCCAAAAACATTCAGTACTTC.

A few counts support this clonotype. The chain links TRBV28 to TRBJ1-1; D uncertain. This CDR3 has 13 residues. CDR1 MDHEN and CDR2 SYDVKM come from the germline V gene. V lost 8 bases and J 4 bases, leaving 14 bases between the germline ends. Written as DNA, the CDR3 is TGTGCCAGCCTACCAACGTGGAGCACTGAAGCTTTCTTT. It encodes CASLPTWSTEAFF.

The chain couples TRBV20-1 to TRBJ2-3; D is unclear. Trimming left V 1 base short and J 1 base short, with 12 bases between. Germline V lookup: CDR1 DFQATT, CDR2 SNEGSKA (reference sequence). This CDR3 contains 15 residues. CDR3 nucleotide sequence: TGCAGTGCTAGAGTGTTTGGGCCTCGCACAGATACGCAGTATTTT. It translates to CSARVFGPRTDTQYF.

This clonotype turned up a few times. The genes are TRBV20-1 and TRBJ2-1; 10 bases fit TRBD2. This CDR3 comprises 16 residues. After removal of 2 bases from V and 7 bases from J, the junction contained 11 bases not matched to a gene. The germline gives CDR1 DFQATT, CDR2 SNEGSKA (reference sequence). CDR3 coding DNA: TGCAGTGCTAGAAATGCCCAGCGGGGGGGCCAGAATGAGCAGTTCTTC. This codes for CSARNAQRGGQNEQFF.

This chain uses TRBV4-1 with TRBJ2-3, with D perhaps matching TRBD1 (6 bases). Trimming cost V 4 bases and J 2 bases, with 13 bases left between them. The germline CDR1 and CDR2 sequences are MGHRA and YSYEKL. The CDR3 sequence is 15 residues long. The CDR3 spells CASSPEDRPTDTQYF. DNA for the CDR3: TGCGCCAGCAGCCCGGAGGACAGACCCACAGATACGCAGTATTTT.

The table lists this clonotype with a few counts. This chain uses TRBV25-1 with TRBJ1-3, with a possible D match to TRBD1 (6 bases). The length of the CDR3 is 13 residues. Germline V gives CDR1 MGHDK, CDR2 SYGVNS. Trimming removed 7 bases at V and 4 bases at J, with 11 bases between. CDR3 coding DNA: TGTGCCAGCAACAGGGACACGGGAAACACCATATATTTT. Translation gives CASNRDTGNTIYF.

V is TRBV30 and J is TRBJ1-2, with D perhaps TRBD1 (5 bases). The length of the CDR3 is 15 residues. Germline V CDR1 and CDR2: GTSNPN, SVGIG (reference sequence). Deletions cut 0 bases from V and 5 bases from J, with 16 bases between. The chain's CDR3 is CAWSVGHEAPYGYTF. Here the CDR3 DNA reads TGTGCCTGGAGTGTCGGACACGAAGCTCCTTATGGCTACACCTTC.

This clonotype has only a few counts. The CDR3 here is CASSLFVQRNTEAFF. Written as DNA, the CDR3 is TGTGCCAGCAGCTTATTCGTCCAGCGGAACACTGAAGCTTTCTTT. The chain employs TRBV7-2 and TRBJ1-1; D ambiguous. Germline V gene sequence: CDR1 SGHTA, CDR2 FQGNSA. Trimming shortened V by 2 bases and J by 1 base, and 11 bases separated the two germline ends. The CDR3 sequence is 15 residues long.

The V gene is TRBV27, the J gene TRBJ2-1, with D unclear. The CDR3 contains 12 residues. Deletions cut 5 bases from V and 12 bases from J, with 14 bases between. The germline V gene has CDR1 MNHEY and CDR2 SMNVEV (reference sequence). The CDR3 coding sequence is TGTGCCAGCAGTGGGCCCTTTGAAGGGCAGTTCTTC. It encodes CASSGPFEGQFF.

The chain recombines TRBV12-3 or TRBV12-4 with TRBJ2-7, with D perhaps TRBD1 (6 bases). The CDR3 consists of 14 residues. The V gene lost 4 bases and the J gene lost 2 bases, with 12 bases spanning the gap. CDR3 amino acids: CASSYSTGAYEQYF. The CDR3 DNA reads as TGTGCCAGCAGTTATTCGACAGGAGCCTACGAGCAGTACTTC.

Only a few counts were recorded for this clonotype. The gene calls are TRBV7-2 and TRBJ2-1; no definite D call. Trimming took off 1 base at V and 4 bases at J, with 8 bases between the two ends. Germline assignment: CDR1 SGHTA and CDR2 FQGNSA. The length of the CDR3 is 14 residues. The CDR3 coding sequence is TGTGCCAGCAGCTTAGGCGCCCAGTACAATGAGCAGTTCTTC. Amino acids: CASSLGAQYNEQFF. Based on the CDR3 plus reference TRBV7-2 and TRBJ2-1, the full variable domain is GAGVSQSPSNKVTEKGKDVELRCDPISGHTALYWYRQSLGQGLEFLIYFQGNSAPDKSGLPSDRFSAERTGGSVSTLTIQRTQQEDSAVYLCASSLGAQYNEQFFGPGTRLTVL.

This chain links TRBV5-6 with TRBJ2-2; D remains unclear. There are 14 residues in the CDR3. Germline assignment: CDR1 SGHDT and CDR2 YYEEEE. The V end was cut by 4 bases, the J end by 9 bases, with 16 bases between. Here the CDR3 DNA reads TGTGCCAGCAGCCTCGGGCTTTTCAGCTGGGAGCTGTTTTTT. Its protein product is CASSLGLFSWELFF.

This clonotype was detected a few times. This chain links TRBV20-1 with TRBJ2-1; D unresolved. Germline lookup yields CDR1 DFQATT and CDR2 SNEGSKA (reference sequence). This CDR3 contains 12 residues. Trimming removed 8 bases from V and 5 bases from J, with 13 bases in between. The CDR3: CSPLEVNNEQFF. DNA for the CDR3: TGCAGTCCGTTAGAAGTTAACAATGAGCAGTTCTTC.

This clonotype was recorded a few times. V is TRBV10-3 and J is TRBJ2-4; 7 bases match TRBD2. With V trimmed by 4 bases and J by 9 bases, 12 bases remained unmatched. The V gene's germline CDR1 is ENHRY and CDR2 SYGVKD. CDR3 length: 15 amino acids. The CDR3 protein is CAISGMAGTNPIQYF. The CDR3 coding sequence is TGTGCCATCAGTGGGATGGCAGGGACTAATCCCATTCAGTACTTC.